This T cell receptor (beta chain) was obtained from a study of T-cell reconstitution after alpha-beta-depleted transplantation in children. Trimming left V 5 bases short and J 1 base short, with 12 bases between. The CDR3 is 14 residues long. Unique molecular identifiers were incorporated into the prepared TCRbeta library. From the PCR reads, TCRdb called clonotypes with MiXCR, one entry per CDR3 protein. The sample shows 250,000 to 350,000 distinct CDR3 sequences, 9.9% of them seen only once. This clonotype was seen only a few times. The starting material was PBMCs from the stem cell graft donor, obtained from the stem cell graft. This receptor was identified in a human donor who donated a stem cell graft to a child with SCID. The chain links TRBV12-3 or TRBV12-4 to TRBJ2-7, with TRBD1 as a possible D gene (5 bases). As DNA, the CDR3 is TGTGCCAGCAGTCAGGGTCCTCCGTCCTACGAGCAGTACTTC. This sequence encodes CASSQGPPSYEQYF.